The clone carrying this T cell receptor beta chain has a single count. Per the original data handling: The authors estimated nucleated cell counts from reference gene primer amplification. Repertoires were generated with immunoSEQ multiplex PCR, while TCRdb's copy carries only in-frame clones and drops some. V, J and clone size were drawn from that table, and D and trimming were deduced from the DNA. Found here are 150,000 to 200,000 clones, over 85% of them singletons; the top ten hold just under 2%. The sample comes from a study of blood T cell repertoires in COVID-19. Study as a whole: PBMCs, B-cell-depleted T cells, or T cells were the source of the cDNA or gDNA that made up the material.

The V gene end was trimmed by 0 bases and the J gene end by 5 bases; junction bases not matched to a gene: 8. This CDR3 spans 16 amino acids. Germline V CDR1 and CDR2: SGDLS, YYNGEE. The sequencing input was peripheral blood. The receptor comes from a woman aged 55-70 years with COVID-19, enrolled during active disease. The chain uses TRBV9 and TRBJ2-3, with 8 bases that match TRBD1. The CDR3: CASSVVPGGLGDTQYF. CDR3 DNA: TGTGCCAGCAGCGTAGTCCCAGGGGGCCTGGGAGATACGCAGTATTTT. The complete variable domain, with remaining parts taken from reference TRBV9 and TRBJ2-3, reads DSGVTQTPKHLITATGQRVTLRCSPRSGDLSVYWYQQSLDQGLQFLIQYYNGEERAKGNILERFSAQQFPDLHSELNLSSLELGDSALYFCASSVVPGGLGDTQYFGPGTRLTVL.